Included here is one TCR beta chain sequence, with context. The data stem from a study of blood T cell repertoires in COVID-19. Study overall: Acute and convalescent COVID-19 specimens originated in the United States, Italy and Spain.

TCRdb's copy holds only in-frame clones and misses some; the assay was immunoSEQ multiplex PCR. The sample yields tens of thousands of clones, about 80% seen once. The CDR3 is 14 amino acids. Trimming left V 8 bases short and J 6 bases short, with 16 bases between. The germline V gene has CDR1 SGHTA and CDR2 FQGNSA. The sequenced material came from peripheral blood. The chain is built from TRBV7-2 and TRBJ2-2; the D gene is possibly TRBD2 (5 bases). The TCR originated in a woman of 80 years or more with acute or convalescent COVID-19. CDR3 DNA: TGTGCCAGCCTCCGGGAAGGGAGCCCCGGGGAGCTGTTTTTT. Protein product: CASLREGSPGELFF.